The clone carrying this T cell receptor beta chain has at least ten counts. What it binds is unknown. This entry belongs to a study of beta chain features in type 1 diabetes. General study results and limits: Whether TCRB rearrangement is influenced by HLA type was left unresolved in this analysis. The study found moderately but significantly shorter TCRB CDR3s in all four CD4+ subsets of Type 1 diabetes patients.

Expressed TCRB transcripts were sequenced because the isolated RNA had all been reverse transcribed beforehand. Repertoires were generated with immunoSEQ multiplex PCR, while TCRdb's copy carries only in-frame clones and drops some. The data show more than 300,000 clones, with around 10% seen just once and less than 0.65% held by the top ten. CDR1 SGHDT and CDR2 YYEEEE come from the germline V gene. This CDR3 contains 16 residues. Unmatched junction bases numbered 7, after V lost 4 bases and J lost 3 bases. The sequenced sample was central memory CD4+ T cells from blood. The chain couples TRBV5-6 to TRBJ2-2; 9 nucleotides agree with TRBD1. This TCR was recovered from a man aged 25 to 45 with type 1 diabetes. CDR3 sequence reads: CASSETGTGYTGELFF. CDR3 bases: TGTGCCAGCAGCGAAACCGGGACAGGGTACACCGGGGAGCTGTTTTTT.